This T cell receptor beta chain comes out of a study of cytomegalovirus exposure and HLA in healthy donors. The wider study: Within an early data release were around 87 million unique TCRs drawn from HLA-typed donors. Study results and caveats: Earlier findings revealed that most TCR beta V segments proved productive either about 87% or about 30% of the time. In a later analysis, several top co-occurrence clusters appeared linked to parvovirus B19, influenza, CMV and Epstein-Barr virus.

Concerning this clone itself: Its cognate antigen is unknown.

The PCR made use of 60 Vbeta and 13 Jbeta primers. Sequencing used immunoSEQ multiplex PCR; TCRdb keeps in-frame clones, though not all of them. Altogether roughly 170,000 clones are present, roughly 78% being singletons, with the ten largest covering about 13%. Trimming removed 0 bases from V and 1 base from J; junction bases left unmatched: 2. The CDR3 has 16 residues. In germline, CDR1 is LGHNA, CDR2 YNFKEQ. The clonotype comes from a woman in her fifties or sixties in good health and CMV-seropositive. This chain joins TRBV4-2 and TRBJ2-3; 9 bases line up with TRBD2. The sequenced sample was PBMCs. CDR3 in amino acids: CASSQEAGGRTDTQYF. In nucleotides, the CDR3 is TGTGCCAGCAGCCAAGAAGCGGGGGGCCGCACAGATACGCAGTATTTT.